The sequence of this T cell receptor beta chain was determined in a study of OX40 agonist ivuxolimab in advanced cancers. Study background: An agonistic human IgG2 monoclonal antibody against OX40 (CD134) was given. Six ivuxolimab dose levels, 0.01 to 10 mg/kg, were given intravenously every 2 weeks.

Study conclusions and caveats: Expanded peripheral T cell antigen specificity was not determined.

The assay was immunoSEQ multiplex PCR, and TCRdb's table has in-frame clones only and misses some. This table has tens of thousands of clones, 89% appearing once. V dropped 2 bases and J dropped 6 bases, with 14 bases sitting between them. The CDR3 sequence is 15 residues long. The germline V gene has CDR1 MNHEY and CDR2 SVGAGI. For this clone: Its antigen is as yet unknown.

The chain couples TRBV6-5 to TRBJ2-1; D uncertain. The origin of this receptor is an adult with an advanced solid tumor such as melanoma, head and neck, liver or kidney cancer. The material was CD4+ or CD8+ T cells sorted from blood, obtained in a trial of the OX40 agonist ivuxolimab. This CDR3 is CASSYRAPLLNEQFF. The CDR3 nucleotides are TGTGCCAGCAGTTACAGGGCCCCACTTCTCAATGAGCAGTTCTTC.